The source of this T cell receptor beta chain is a study of response to subunit inactivated influenza vaccine (dated by TCRdb to the late 2010s). With regard to the full study: Deep quantitative profiling of the T cell receptor repertoire was used in the study to follow responses to a trivalent subunit inactivated influenza vaccine.

This clonotype was recorded at least ten times. What this receptor recognizes is not known. No much larger clone is present one base from it, and per-base qualities are unavailable. What the work shows at the level of the full study, not this receptor alone: According to the authors, only a limited number of new T cells may be recruited by each seasonal influenza vaccination.

Library prep was done by RT-PCR. Data came from an Illumina HiSeq 2500. TCRdb trimmed public reads at Q25 via fastp, called clones via MiXCR and kept in-frame beta chains. Each record represents a unique CDR3 protein, reported with the most common genes and DNA among its rows. In this sample the table shows 650,000 to 700,000 distinct CDR3 sequences, roughly 14% of which occur a single time. More than 9% of the sample lies in the top ten. Counted from cysteine to phenylalanine, this CDR3 has 16 amino acids. This entry keeps only the CDR3 DNA: 48 bases, framed from base 1. The germline V gene supplies CDR1 SGDLS and CDR2 YYNGEE. V was cut back by 0 bases and J by 2 bases, leaving a gap of 12 bases between them.

The sequencing used PBMCs from blood, collected 11 to 12 days after vaccination. This receptor was obtained from a man aged 45-65 years who received an inactivated influenza vaccine. Donor details come from another sample of the same person, matched by shared clones. The chain uses TRBV9 and TRBJ2-1, with a tentative D gene TRBD2 over 6 matching bases. CDR3 protein: CASSVAASEAYNEQFF. The bases read TGTGCCAGCAGCGTAGCAGCTAGCGAAGCCTACAATGAGCAGTTCTTC.